Included here is one T cell receptor (beta chain) sequence, with context. Its antigen is not identified. This specimen comes from a study of T cell responses to AZD1222 COVID-19 vaccine. The data were produced by immunoSEQ multiplex PCR, yet TCRdb's version contains in-frame clones alone and is incomplete. The repertoire holds about 120,000 clones, with over 75% as singletons. Whole-study results and caveats: Distributed over spike, vaccine-associated CD4 TCRs predominated at 160-218 and 743-854. Donors were chiefly white British, with a greater number of females, and clonal diversity was perhaps underestimated.

This clonotype was sampled from an adult in good health. The material was peripheral blood, obtained on day 0 of AZD1222 vaccination.

DNA for the CDR3: TGTGCCAGCTCACGAGGAGGGGACGAGCAGTACTTC. Protein: CASSRGGDEQYF. This sequence joins TRBV18 and TRBJ2-7; D possibly corresponds to TRBD2 (6 bases). Between the trimmed V and J ends, which lost 4 bases and 5 bases, there was a span of 9 bases. The CDR3 runs 12 residues. The germline gives CDR1 KGHSH, CDR2 LQKENI. Complete variable domain (other parts from reference TRBV18 and TRBJ2-7): NAGVMQNPRHLVRRRGQEARLRCSPMKGHSHVYWYRQLPEEGLKFMVYLQKENIIDESGMPKERFSAEFPKEGPSILRIQQVVRGDSAAYFCASSRGGDEQYFGPGTRLTVT.